This T cell receptor beta chain was identified during a study of T cell responses to AZD1222 COVID-19 vaccine. Points on this clone: Its antigen is unidentified.

CDR1 and CDR2 from the germline V gene are MDHEN and SYDVKM. V was pared by 6 bases and J by 8 bases, with 19 bases between. This CDR3 has 14 amino acids. The study, taken as a whole, reports: None of the repertoires were sampled until the peak T cell response had passed. Across the whole spike, CD4 TCRs peaked at regions 160-218 and 743-854. Donor demographics were predominantly white British with a female majority; clonal diversity may be underestimated. Recipients of two AZD1222 doses showed rising Spike-specific TCR breadth and depth.

The protocol was immunoSEQ multiplex PCR, while the TCRdb copy is restricted to in-frame clones and leaves out a portion. The data show approximately 67,000 clones, roughly 80% seen once. The sequence was collected from an adult who received the AZD1222 COVID-19 vaccine. The source was peripheral blood, collected 28 days after the second AZD1222 dose. The V and J genes are TRBV28 and TRBJ2-5, with D possibly matching TRBD1 (6 bases). The CDR3 nucleotides are TGTGCCAGCAGCTACGACAGGCTCCAGGGAACCCAGTACTTC. Protein: CASSYDRLQGTQYF.